The 16 T cell receptor beta chains below come from one sample, sequenced in a study of radiotherapy plus CTLA-4 blockade in lung cancer. The table came from immunoSEQ multiplex PCR; TCRdb's copy has only in-frame clones and leaves some out. The table shows some 43,000 clones, with 82% occurring only once. The sample here was peripheral blood, taken from a patient treated with radiotherapy plus ipilimumab. The receptors originated from a human donor with non-small cell lung cancer who had stable disease on radiotherapy plus ipilimumab.

The V gene is TRBV19, the J gene TRBJ2-5; the D gene is possibly TRBD1 (6 bases). Matching the DNA end better, TRBJ2-7 makes the J call doubtful. The CDR3 totals 12 residues. The germline gives CDR1 LNHDA, CDR2 SQIVND (reference sequence). The DNA for the CDR3 is TGTGCCAGTAGTATGGGGACAAACGAGCAGTACTTC. Protein: CASSMGTNEQYF.

This chain links TRBV27 with TRBJ2-7, with D possibly being TRBD1 (7 bases). Trimming left V 2 bases short and J 2 bases short, with 16 bases between. The CDR3 is 16 amino acids. In germline, CDR1 is MNHEY, CDR2 SMNVEV (reference sequence). The CDR3 DNA reads TGTGCCAGCAGTTTAGGCAGGGGGACTCCTACCTACGAGCAGTACTTC. The encoded protein is CASSLGRGTPTYEQYF.

The CDR3 reads CASSAPIGGGADTQYF. CDR3 DNA: TGTGCCAGCAGCGCCCCTATAGGGGGAGGGGCGGATACGCAGTATTTT. The chain employs TRBV11-2 and TRBJ2-3; maybe TRBD2 (7 bases). CDR1 and CDR2 (germline): SGHAT, FQNNGV. The length of the CDR3 is 16 residues. V dropped 5 bases and J dropped 6 bases, with 21 bases sitting between them.

The rearrangement links TRBV28 to TRBJ2-7, with D possibly TRBD2 on 6 matching bases. The germline gives CDR1 MDHEN, CDR2 SYDVKM. Trimming shortened V by 6 bases and J by 4 bases, and 16 bases separated the two germline ends. CDR3 length: 14 amino acids. The CDR3 region has the DNA TGTGCCAGCAGCCGGGGACTCGGGCCTTACGAGCAGTACTTC. Its translation is CASSRGLGPYEQYF.

CDR3 protein: CASSLNAMGGPPTNYNEQFF. CDR3 nucleotide sequence: TGTGCCAGCAGCTTAAATGCTATGGGCGGGCCACCTACAAACTACAATGAGCAGTTCTTC. The gene calls are TRBV7-6 and TRBJ2-1; tentative D call: TRBD2 (5 bases). The ends were cut back, 2 bases at V and 3 bases at J, with 26 bases in the middle. There are 20 residues in the CDR3. In germline, CDR1 is SGHVS, CDR2 FNYEAQ.

The chain has TRBV20-1 and TRBJ2-7; tentative D call: TRBD1 (5 bases). Germline V CDR1 and CDR2: DFQATT, SNEGSKA (reference sequence). The V gene lost 6 bases and the J gene lost 4 bases, with 10 bases spanning the gap. This CDR3 comprises 11 residues. CDR3 sequence reads: CSAPRAYEQYF. CDR3 DNA sequence: TGCAGTGCCCCCAGGGCTTACGAGCAGTACTTC.

The chain carries TRBV18 and TRBJ1-1, with D perhaps TRBD1 (5 bases). In germline, CDR1 is KGHSH, CDR2 LQKENI. V lost 3 bases to trimming and J lost 0 bases, with 23 bases between them. This CDR3 has 19 amino acids. CDR3 amino acids: CASSPISLTQAAMNTEAFF. CDR3 DNA: TGTGCCAGCTCACCTATAAGTCTGACACAGGCTGCTATGAACACTGAAGCTTTCTTT.

In its sample, this clone was seen once. The rearrangement uses TRBV7-3 and TRBJ1-1; 8 bases fit TRBD1. The CDR3 consists of 13 residues. CDR1 is SGHTA, CDR2 FQGTGA, per germline. The V and J ends lost 4 bases and 6 bases, in that order; junction bases with no gene match: 4. DNA for the CDR3: TGTGCCAGCAGCTCAGCAGGGGGCCCTGAAGCTTTCTTT. This encodes CASSSAGGPEAFF.

This clone has a single count. This chain uses TRBV7-9 with TRBJ2-7, with TRBD1 matching over 11 bases. Losses at the gene ends were 4 bases for V and 6 bases for J; bases not matched to a gene: 11. This CDR3 spans 16 amino acids. Germline CDR1 and CDR2: SEHNR and FQNEAQ (reference sequence). Here the CDR3 DNA reads TGTGCCAGCAGCTCCTTGCCGGGACAGGGGGGCCGCGAGCAGTACTTC. Protein sequence: CASSSLPGQGGREQYF. Filled out from reference TRBV7-9 and TRBJ2-7, the complete variable domain reads DTGVSQNPRHKITKRGQNVTFRCDPISEHNRLYWYRQTLGQGPEFLTYFQNEAQLEKSRLLSDRFSAERPKGSFSTLEIQRTEQGDSAMYLCASSSLPGQGGREQYFGPGTRLTVT.

This chain connects TRBV5-4 to TRBJ2-3, with 9 nucleotides matching TRBD2. This CDR3 contains 14 residues. Germline V gene data show CDR1 as SGHNT and CDR2 as YYREEE (reference sequence). V lost 2 bases and J lost 4; bases outside the gene matches: 2. The CDR3 sequence: CASSFSGSADTQYF. The CDR3 bases are TGTGCCAGCAGCTTTAGCGGGAGTGCAGATACGCAGTATTTT. The full variable domain, with the rest looked up from reference TRBV5-4 and TRBJ2-3, is ETGVTQSPTHLIKTRGQQVTLRCSSQSGHNTVSWYQQALGQGPQFIFQYYREEENGRGNFPPRFSGLQFPNYSSELNVNALELDDSALYLCASSFSGSADTQYFGPGTRLTVL.

The V gene is TRBV11-2, the J gene TRBJ1-1, with D perhaps matching TRBD1 (5 bases). Trimming took off 5 bases at V and 5 bases at J, with 15 bases between the two ends. Germline CDR1 is SGHAT and CDR2 is FQNNGV. This CDR3 has 14 amino acids. CDR3 coding DNA: TGTGCCAGCAGCACCACCTTGGGGGGAACTGAAGCTTTCTTT. It specifies CASSTTLGGTEAFF.

The chain joins TRBV5-1 to TRBJ2-1; tentative D call: TRBD1 (6 bases). V lost 4 bases and J 0 bases, leaving 17 bases between the germline ends. This CDR3 is built from 17 residues. Germline values: CDR1 SGHRS, CDR2 YFSETQ. The CDR3 sequence is CASSPTRTVSSYNEQFF. CDR3 DNA sequence: TGCGCCAGCAGCCCCACCAGGACAGTGAGCTCCTACAATGAGCAGTTCTTC.

V is TRBV23-1 and J is TRBJ1-4; 8 bases line up with TRBD1. TRBV23-1 is assigned to the ORF class and has an uncertain function. The CDR3 totals 19 residues. Trimming cost V 0 bases and J 0 bases; bases outside gene matches: 9. The CDR3 DNA follows: TGCGCCAGCAGTCAATCCCGGGACAGGAAGCGCGCAACTAATGAAAAACTGTTTTTT. The encoded protein is CASSQSRDRKRATNEKLFF.

This rearrangement joins TRBV28 to TRBJ1-4, with unresolved D. The CDR3 sequence is 11 residues long. Germline V gene sequence: CDR1 MDHEN, CDR2 SYDVKM. V lost 3 bases to trimming and J lost 7 bases, with 3 bases between them. The chain's CDR3 is CASSLSEKLFF. CDR3 nucleotide sequence: TGTGCCAGCAGTTTGAGTGAAAAACTGTTTTTT.

The chain is built from TRBV6-5 and TRBJ2-7, with D hard to call. CDR3 length equals 13 residues. Germline-derived CDR1 and CDR2 are MNHEY and SVGAGI. CDR3 amino acids: CATSRPGTYEQYF. The DNA for the CDR3 is TGTGCTACAAGCCGCCCGGGTACCTACGAGCAGTACTTC.

The V gene is TRBV6-6, the J gene TRBJ2-1, with unresolved D. Germline CDR1 is MNHNY and CDR2 is SVGAGI (reference sequence). The CDR3 has 12 residues. Trimming removed 2 bases from V and 6 bases from J, with 5 bases in between. The CDR3, as DNA: TGTGCCAGCAGTTACCCTCTCAATGAGCAGTTCTTC. Translating it yields CASSYPLNEQFF.